This TCR beta chain was sequenced during a study of spatial heterogeneity in lung cancer. Background on the study: Sequence detection consistently recorded a greater number of beta-chain than alpha-chain sequences. Overall study results and limits: Counts for ubiquitous and regional expanded TCRs went along with ubiquitous and regional nonsynonymous mutations, respectively. It was found that expanded intratumoral alpha and beta TCR counts tracked tumor mutation counts.

Time point in this sample: sample taken at primary tumor resection. The cohort: over 70 early-stage, untreated non-small cell lung cancer patients. Unsorted whole RNA of tumor, nontumor lung or frozen PBMC was sequenced. This clonotype was recorded many times. Its specificity is not known. There are 18 residues in the CDR3. TCRdb analysed the 5' RACE reads with MiXCR anew, one entry per CDR3 protein. The sample contains about 9,300 distinct CDR3 sequences, roughly 6% of which appear only once. This rearrangement joins TRBV21-1 to TRBJ1-3; the D call in the table, TRBD1, was not verified against the DNA. TRBV21-1 is labeled a pseudogene. Here the sequenced sample was lung tumor tissue, taken at surgery. This TCR was sampled from a male donor with early-stage non-small cell lung cancer. The chain's CDR3 is CASSPSSGQGRSGNTIYF. The CDR3 DNA reads TGTGCCAGCAGCCCCAGCTCCGGACAGGGACGCTCTGGAAACACCATATATTTT.